The source of this TCR beta chain is a study of response to subunit inactivated influenza vaccine. This clonotype was found a few times. Its antigen is undetermined. This CDR3 is built from 11 residues. Per germline, CDR1 MNHEY and CDR2 SVGAGI. The V end was cut by 2 bases, the J end by 6 bases, with 5 bases between. Each CDR3 protein is one row after TCRdb ran MiXCR on the RT-PCR reads. The top ten hold 5.5% to 7% of the sample, which has 650,000 to 850,000 distinct CDR3 sequences, about 15% seen once. Study results and caveats: The authors offered the suggestion that each seasonal influenza vaccination recruits few new T cells.

This sample comprised PBMCs from blood, obtained 14 days before vaccination. The chain joins TRBV6-5 to TRBJ2-7; D gene unclear. The sequence came from a man aged 50-60 years who received an inactivated influenza vaccine. The DNA of the CDR3 is TGTGCCAGCAGTTACGGGGTCGAGCAGTACTTC. Protein: CASSYGVEQYF.